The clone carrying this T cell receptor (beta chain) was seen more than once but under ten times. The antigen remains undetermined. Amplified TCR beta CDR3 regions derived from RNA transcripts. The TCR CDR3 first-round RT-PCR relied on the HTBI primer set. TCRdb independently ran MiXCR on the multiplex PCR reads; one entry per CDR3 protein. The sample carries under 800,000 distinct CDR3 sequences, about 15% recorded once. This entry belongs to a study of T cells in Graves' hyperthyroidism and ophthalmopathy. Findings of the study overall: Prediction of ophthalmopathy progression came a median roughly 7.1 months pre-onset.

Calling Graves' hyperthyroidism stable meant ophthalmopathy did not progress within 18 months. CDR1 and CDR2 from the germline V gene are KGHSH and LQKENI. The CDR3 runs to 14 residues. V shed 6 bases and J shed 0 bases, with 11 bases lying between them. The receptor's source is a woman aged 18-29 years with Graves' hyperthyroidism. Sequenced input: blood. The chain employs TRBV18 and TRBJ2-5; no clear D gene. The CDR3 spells CASSLGPYQETQYF. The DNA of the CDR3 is TGTGCCAGCTCCCTCGGACCGTACCAAGAGACCCAGTACTTC. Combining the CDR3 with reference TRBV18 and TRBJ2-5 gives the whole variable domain NAGVMQNPRHLVRRRGQEARLRCSPMKGHSHVYWYRQLPEEGLKFMVYLQKENIIDESGMPKERFSAEFPKEGPSILRIQQVVRGDSAAYFCASSLGPYQETQYFGPGTRLLVL.